The clone carrying this T cell receptor beta chain has just one count. Antigen unknown. Assay used: immunoSEQ multiplex PCR; TCRdb lists only in-frame clones, some missing. The sample holds about 72,000 clones, roughly 87% seen once. The germline CDR1 and CDR2 sequences are MNHNY and SVGAGI (reference sequence). The CDR3 length is 15 residues. The record originates from a study of OX40 agonist ivuxolimab in advanced cancers. Study-level background: Clinicians treated patients with ivuxolimab, an agonistic anti-OX40 (CD134) antibody. Dose-escalation patients were diagnosed with hepatocellular carcinoma, melanoma, renal cell cancer or head and neck cancer. Findings and limits, study-wide: Clonal expansion in partial responders at 0.1-3.0 mg/kg ranked among the lowest. More expanded clones were seen, on average, in CD8+ T cells than in CD4+.

This receptor was identified in an adult with an advanced solid tumor such as melanoma, head and neck, liver or kidney cancer. The sequencing used CD4+ or CD8+ T cells sorted from blood, collected in a trial of the OX40 agonist ivuxolimab. This chain links TRBV6-6 with TRBJ2-5; TRBD1 matches 7 bases. The J call is in doubt because the DNA end fits TRBJ2-7 better. CDR3 bases: TGTGCCAGCAGTTTCTACGGACAGGCTCCGCACGAGCAGTACTTC. Amino acid sequence: CASSFYGQAPHEQYF.